This T cell receptor beta chain was found in a study of T-cell memory formation after mild COVID-19. Regarding the study as a whole: Clones that contracted from day 15 to 85 had balanced CD4/CD8; later expanders were CD4+ biased.

Barcoded TCR alpha and TCR beta cDNA libraries with UMIs came from 5'RACE using constant-segment primers. A single record per CDR3 protein comes from TCRdb applying MiXCR to the 5' RACE reads. In the table there are hundreds of thousands of distinct CDR3 sequences, 25% to 30% of which are singletons. This CDR3 spans 12 amino acids. The ends were cut back, 1 base at V and 9 bases at J, with 7 bases in the middle. As concerns this clonotype: Its target is not known.

J is TRBJ2-1 and V is TRBV12-3 or TRBV12-4, with D unclear. Specimen: PBMCs or a T cell subset sorted from them (not recorded which). The TCR sequence derives from an adult woman who had mild COVID-19 (a few samples of this study predate the infection). Cell type and time point are not known. The CDR3 nucleotides read TGTGCCAGCAGTTTAGGTCGAACTGAGCAGTTCTTC. This sequence encodes CASSLGRTEQFF.